One TCR beta chain is described in this entry. Recruited during active infection, patients (from Seattle) were subsequently followed longitudinally. The sample originates from a study of blood T cell repertoires in COVID-19. About the research overall: T cells, B-cell-depleted T cells, or PBMCs provided the cDNA or gDNA that served as material.

Original data processing: Quantification of nucleated cells was approximated via reference gene primer amplification. Here immunoSEQ multiplex PCR was the method, and the copy in TCRdb shows in-frame clones only, minus some. The D gene and trimming were derived from the DNA, and the V and J assignments and clone size from that table. There are more than 200,000 clones in the sample; about 87% occur only once, and approximately 5.3% lies in the top ten. The ends lost 7 bases at V and 6 bases at J; junction bases unmatched: 11. The CDR3 is 15 residues long. The germline gives CDR1 LNHDA, CDR2 SQIVND (reference sequence).

This sequence joins TRBV19 and TRBJ1-5; 8 nucleotides agree with TRBD1. The specimen was peripheral blood. The sequence was obtained from a woman aged 55-69 years with COVID-19, enrolled during active disease. The CDR3 region is CASIGGQGVTQPQHF. The CDR3 DNA is TGTGCCAGTATCGGTGGACAGGGTGTGACTCAGCCCCAGCATTTT.